Below, 8 T cell receptor beta chains from the same sample are listed, as sequenced in a study of T cells in pancreatic ductal adenocarcinoma. Selected pancreatic ductal adenocarcinoma patients had undergone surgery without neoadjuvant therapy. Profiled with immunoSEQ multiplex PCR; TCRdb holds only in-frame clones, not every one. The sample contains about 9,400 clones, about 64% of which appear only once. Sequenced: pancreatic tumor tissue. These receptors were taken from a human donor with pancreatic ductal adenocarcinoma.

This rearrangement joins TRBV12-5 to TRBJ1-4; D is ambiguous. Trimming removed 7 bases at V and 8 bases at J, with 20 bases between. The CDR3 extends over 15 amino acids. Germline CDR1 reads LGHNT; CDR2 reads FRNRAP. In DNA, the CDR3 is TGTGCTAGTGCCCCTACTGGATGGTTGTTGGAAAAACTGTTTTTT. It codes for CASAPTGWLLEKLFF.

The V gene is TRBV5-5, the J gene TRBJ2-1; 8 bases map to TRBD1. Germline V gene lookup returns CDR1 SGHKS and CDR2 YYEKEE (reference sequence). The CDR3 extends over 15 amino acids. V was pared by 4 bases and J by 1 base, with 4 bases of the junction left unmatched. The CDR3 bases are TGTGCCAGCAGCCGGACAGGGAGATCCTACAATGAGCAGTTCTTC. Its protein product is CASSRTGRSYNEQFF.

J is TRBJ2-1 and V is TRBV6-1; TRBD2 is a possible D gene (6 bases). Germline V gene lookup returns CDR1 MNHNS and CDR2 SASEGT. This CDR3 has 15 residues. Trimming stripped 5 bases from V and 0 bases from J, with 11 bases between. The CDR3 bases are TGTGCCAGCAGTCCAGCCGGGAGCTCCTACAATGAGCAGTTCTTC. It translates to CASSPAGSSYNEQFF.

This chain uses TRBV28 with TRBJ2-7; the D gene is possibly TRBD1 (6 bases). V shed 4 bases and J shed 2 bases, with 12 bases lying between them. Germline lookup yields CDR1 MDHEN and CDR2 SYDVKM. This CDR3 has 14 amino acids. The CDR3 DNA reads as TGTGCCAGCAGTTGGACAGCTTTCCCCTACGAGCAGTACTTC. This gives the protein CASSWTAFPYEQYF.

Remarks on this clone: A read error is the likely source, as a far larger clone sits one nucleotide away. The same CDR3 also results from other DNA sequences found in this sample. V gene TRBV5-1 combines with J gene TRBJ2-3; no clear D gene. Trimming cost V 0 bases and J 2 bases, with 7 bases left between them. This CDR3 spans 14 amino acids. Germline V lookup: CDR1 SGHRS, CDR2 YFSETQ. CDR3 residues: CASSLAPDTDTQYF. In DNA, the CDR3 is TGCGCCAGCAGCTTGGCCCCAGACACAGATACGCAGTATTTT.

V usage is TRBV29-1 and J usage is TRBJ2-3, with 8 bases fitting TRBD1. CDR3 length equals 15 residues. Germline assignment: CDR1 SQVTM and CDR2 ANQGSEA. V shed 4 bases and J 3 bases; nucleotides not matched to a gene: 9. The CDR3 sequence is CSVARTGQGTDTQYF. The CDR3 DNA reads as TGCAGCGTTGCGCGAACAGGACAGGGAACAGATACGCAGTATTTT.

As for this clone: This is likely an artifact of a read error, given a far larger clone one base away. The V and J genes are TRBV5-1 and TRBJ2-6; tentative D call: TRBD1 (5 bases). Trimming pared 2 bases from V and 0 bases from J, leaving 12 bases between. Germline V CDR1 and CDR2: SGHRS, YFSETQ. CDR3 length: 17 residues. This CDR3 reads CASSLHQGYSGANVLTF. CDR3 DNA sequence: TGCGCCAGCAGCTTACATCAGGGTTACTCTGGGGCCAACGTCCTGACTTTC.

This clone was observed a handful of times. The rearrangement uses TRBV5-6 and TRBJ1-3; 7 bases fit TRBD1. CDR1 is SGHDT, CDR2 YYEEEE, per germline. The CDR3 covers 15 residues. The J segment lost 4 bases and the V segment lost 5 bases, leaving 9 bases of the junction unmatched. CDR3 residues: CASRAGTAAGNTIYF. The CDR3 coding sequence is TGTGCCAGCAGGGCCGGGACAGCGGCGGGAAACACCATATATTTT.